One and the same sample provided the 9 T cell receptor beta chains below, sequenced in a study of radiotherapy plus CTLA-4 blockade in lung cancer. Libraries were prepared by immunoSEQ multiplex PCR; TCRdb keeps only in-frame clonotypes and omits some of them. The sample lists fewer than 65,000 clones, 70% to 80% occurring once. The sample in question was peripheral blood, obtained from a patient treated with radiotherapy plus ipilimumab. These receptors came from a human donor with non-small cell lung cancer who had a complete response to radiotherapy plus ipilimumab.

Only a few counts were recorded for this clone. The rearrangement links TRBV4-1 to TRBJ1-5, with D possibly being TRBD1 (6 bases). The germline V and J ends were trimmed by 1 base and 0 bases, with 10 bases remaining between them. This CDR3 comprises 16 residues. Germline V gene data show CDR1 as MGHRA and CDR2 as YSYEKL. The chain's CDR3 is CASSQGTAYSNQPQHF. The CDR3 bases are TGCGCCAGCAGCCAAGGGACAGCATATAGCAATCAGCCCCAGCATTTT.

The chain links TRBV6-1 to TRBJ2-5; TRBD2 matches at 11 bases. V was clipped by 5 bases and J by 4 bases; unmatched bases: 6. The CDR3 is made up of 15 amino acids. Germline V gives CDR1 MNHNS, CDR2 SASEGT. This CDR3 reads CASSQLAGDPETQYF. The CDR3 nucleotides are TGTGCCAGCAGTCAACTAGCGGGAGATCCAGAGACCCAGTACTTC.

This clone was observed a handful of times. This rearrangement joins TRBV7-2 to TRBJ2-2; 7 nucleotides agree with TRBD1. Germline V gene sequence: CDR1 SGHTA, CDR2 FQGNSA. Trimming removed 5 bases from V and 8 bases from J; junction bases left unmatched: 8. The CDR3 has 14 amino acids. The CDR3 here is CASSPDRASGELFF. CDR3 in DNA: TGTGCCAGCAGCCCAGACAGGGCGTCGGGGGAGCTGTTTTTT.

The chain is built from TRBV19 and TRBJ2-5; the match to TRBD2 covers 13 bases. J lost 5 bases, V lost 3 bases, and 15 bases had no gene match. From germline, CDR1 is LNHDA and CDR2 SQIVND (reference sequence). CDR3 length: 19 residues. As DNA, the CDR3 is TGTGCCAGTAGTATCTTTGGACTAGCGGGAGTCACCACGGGGGAGACCCAGTACTTC. Residues: CASSIFGLAGVTTGETQYF.

The chain has TRBV19 and TRBJ2-5; TRBD2 matches 9 bases. The CDR3 runs to 17 residues. The germline CDR1 and CDR2 sequences are LNHDA and SQIVND (reference sequence). V was clipped by 1 base and J by 0 bases; unmatched bases: 6. CDR3 DNA: TGTGCCAGTAGTATAGGAGGCGGGAGGGCCGACCAAGAGACCCAGTACTTC. Encoded protein: CASSIGGGRADQETQYF.

This clone was picked up one time. This chain uses TRBV5-6 with TRBJ2-1; no definite D call. Germline V gives CDR1 SGHDT, CDR2 YYEEEE. V gave up 1 base and J gave up 7 bases, with 6 bases separating them. The CDR3 is made up of 12 amino acids. In nucleotides, the CDR3 is TGTGCCAGCAGCTTGCCCCTGAATGAGCAGTTCTTC. Its translation: CASSLPLNEQFF.

This chain joins TRBV6-5 and TRBJ2-1; a weak D match, TRBD2 (6 bases). Trimming cost V 7 bases and J 2 bases, with 15 bases left between them. Germline V gene data show CDR1 as MNHEY and CDR2 as SVGAGI. The CDR3 covers 15 residues. In nucleotides, the CDR3 is TGTGCCAGCATGGAGGGAGTTTTCACCTACAATGAGCAGTTCTTC. Translating gives CASMEGVFTYNEQFF.

About this clone: The same CDR3 is also encoded by other DNA sequences in this sample. The chain recombines TRBV6-1 with TRBJ1-3; D is undetermined. The CDR3 runs 16 residues. With 1 base removed from V and 0 bases from J, the gap between germline ends came to 10 bases. Germline CDR1 is MNHNS and CDR2 is SASEGT. CDR3: CASSEGWAGSGNTIYF. The CDR3 DNA reads TGTGCCAGCAGTGAAGGGTGGGCCGGCTCTGGAAACACCATATATTTT.

This clone appeared a few times. The genes are TRBV19 and TRBJ1-1; 7 positions agree with TRBD1. The J segment lost 0 bases and the V segment lost 1 base, leaving 5 bases of the junction unmatched. CDR1 and CDR2 from the germline V gene are LNHDA and SQIVND (reference sequence). This CDR3 region has 16 residues. The chain's CDR3 is CASSIGGQAMNTEAFF. Written as DNA, the CDR3 is TGTGCCAGTAGTATAGGAGGACAGGCCATGAACACTGAAGCTTTCTTT. Full variable domain (outside the CDR3, taken from reference TRBV19 and TRBJ1-1): DGGITQSPKYLFRKEGQNVTLSCEQNLNHDAMYWYRQDPGQGLRLIYYSQIVNDFQKGDIAEGYSVSREKKESFPLTVTSAQKNPTAFYLCASSIGGQAMNTEAFFGQGTRLTVV.